The following is a TCR beta chain sequence with its context. What it binds is unknown. From the roughly 120-subject validation cohort, which was separate from the roughly 690-subject first cohort, the donors were drawn. These data belong to a study of cytomegalovirus exposure and HLA in healthy donors. At the level of the study: Later analysis reported that the roughly 110 validation repertoires shared the platform of the approximately 620 first-cohort repertoires. General study points: Many donors carried some public TCRs, although rarity characterized most TCR sequences. Among TCR beta chains, those listed as cytomegalovirus-associated numbered approximately 150.

This table comes from immunoSEQ multiplex PCR, and its TCRdb copy is limited to in-frame clones, with some not included. The data hold roughly 250,000 clones, with nearly 90% observed a single time. Per germline, CDR1 MNHEY and CDR2 SVGAGI. V dropped 3 bases and J dropped 7 bases, with 12 bases sitting between them. The length of the CDR3 is 13 residues. The clonotype was recovered from a woman younger than 30 in good health and CMV-seronegative. The chain combines TRBV6-5 with TRBJ1-2; no reliable D call. Sequencing was done on a sample of PBMCs. The CDR3 DNA is TGTGCCAGCAGTTATGTGGGCGAGGGTGGCTACACCTTC. It yields the protein CASSYVGEGGYTF.